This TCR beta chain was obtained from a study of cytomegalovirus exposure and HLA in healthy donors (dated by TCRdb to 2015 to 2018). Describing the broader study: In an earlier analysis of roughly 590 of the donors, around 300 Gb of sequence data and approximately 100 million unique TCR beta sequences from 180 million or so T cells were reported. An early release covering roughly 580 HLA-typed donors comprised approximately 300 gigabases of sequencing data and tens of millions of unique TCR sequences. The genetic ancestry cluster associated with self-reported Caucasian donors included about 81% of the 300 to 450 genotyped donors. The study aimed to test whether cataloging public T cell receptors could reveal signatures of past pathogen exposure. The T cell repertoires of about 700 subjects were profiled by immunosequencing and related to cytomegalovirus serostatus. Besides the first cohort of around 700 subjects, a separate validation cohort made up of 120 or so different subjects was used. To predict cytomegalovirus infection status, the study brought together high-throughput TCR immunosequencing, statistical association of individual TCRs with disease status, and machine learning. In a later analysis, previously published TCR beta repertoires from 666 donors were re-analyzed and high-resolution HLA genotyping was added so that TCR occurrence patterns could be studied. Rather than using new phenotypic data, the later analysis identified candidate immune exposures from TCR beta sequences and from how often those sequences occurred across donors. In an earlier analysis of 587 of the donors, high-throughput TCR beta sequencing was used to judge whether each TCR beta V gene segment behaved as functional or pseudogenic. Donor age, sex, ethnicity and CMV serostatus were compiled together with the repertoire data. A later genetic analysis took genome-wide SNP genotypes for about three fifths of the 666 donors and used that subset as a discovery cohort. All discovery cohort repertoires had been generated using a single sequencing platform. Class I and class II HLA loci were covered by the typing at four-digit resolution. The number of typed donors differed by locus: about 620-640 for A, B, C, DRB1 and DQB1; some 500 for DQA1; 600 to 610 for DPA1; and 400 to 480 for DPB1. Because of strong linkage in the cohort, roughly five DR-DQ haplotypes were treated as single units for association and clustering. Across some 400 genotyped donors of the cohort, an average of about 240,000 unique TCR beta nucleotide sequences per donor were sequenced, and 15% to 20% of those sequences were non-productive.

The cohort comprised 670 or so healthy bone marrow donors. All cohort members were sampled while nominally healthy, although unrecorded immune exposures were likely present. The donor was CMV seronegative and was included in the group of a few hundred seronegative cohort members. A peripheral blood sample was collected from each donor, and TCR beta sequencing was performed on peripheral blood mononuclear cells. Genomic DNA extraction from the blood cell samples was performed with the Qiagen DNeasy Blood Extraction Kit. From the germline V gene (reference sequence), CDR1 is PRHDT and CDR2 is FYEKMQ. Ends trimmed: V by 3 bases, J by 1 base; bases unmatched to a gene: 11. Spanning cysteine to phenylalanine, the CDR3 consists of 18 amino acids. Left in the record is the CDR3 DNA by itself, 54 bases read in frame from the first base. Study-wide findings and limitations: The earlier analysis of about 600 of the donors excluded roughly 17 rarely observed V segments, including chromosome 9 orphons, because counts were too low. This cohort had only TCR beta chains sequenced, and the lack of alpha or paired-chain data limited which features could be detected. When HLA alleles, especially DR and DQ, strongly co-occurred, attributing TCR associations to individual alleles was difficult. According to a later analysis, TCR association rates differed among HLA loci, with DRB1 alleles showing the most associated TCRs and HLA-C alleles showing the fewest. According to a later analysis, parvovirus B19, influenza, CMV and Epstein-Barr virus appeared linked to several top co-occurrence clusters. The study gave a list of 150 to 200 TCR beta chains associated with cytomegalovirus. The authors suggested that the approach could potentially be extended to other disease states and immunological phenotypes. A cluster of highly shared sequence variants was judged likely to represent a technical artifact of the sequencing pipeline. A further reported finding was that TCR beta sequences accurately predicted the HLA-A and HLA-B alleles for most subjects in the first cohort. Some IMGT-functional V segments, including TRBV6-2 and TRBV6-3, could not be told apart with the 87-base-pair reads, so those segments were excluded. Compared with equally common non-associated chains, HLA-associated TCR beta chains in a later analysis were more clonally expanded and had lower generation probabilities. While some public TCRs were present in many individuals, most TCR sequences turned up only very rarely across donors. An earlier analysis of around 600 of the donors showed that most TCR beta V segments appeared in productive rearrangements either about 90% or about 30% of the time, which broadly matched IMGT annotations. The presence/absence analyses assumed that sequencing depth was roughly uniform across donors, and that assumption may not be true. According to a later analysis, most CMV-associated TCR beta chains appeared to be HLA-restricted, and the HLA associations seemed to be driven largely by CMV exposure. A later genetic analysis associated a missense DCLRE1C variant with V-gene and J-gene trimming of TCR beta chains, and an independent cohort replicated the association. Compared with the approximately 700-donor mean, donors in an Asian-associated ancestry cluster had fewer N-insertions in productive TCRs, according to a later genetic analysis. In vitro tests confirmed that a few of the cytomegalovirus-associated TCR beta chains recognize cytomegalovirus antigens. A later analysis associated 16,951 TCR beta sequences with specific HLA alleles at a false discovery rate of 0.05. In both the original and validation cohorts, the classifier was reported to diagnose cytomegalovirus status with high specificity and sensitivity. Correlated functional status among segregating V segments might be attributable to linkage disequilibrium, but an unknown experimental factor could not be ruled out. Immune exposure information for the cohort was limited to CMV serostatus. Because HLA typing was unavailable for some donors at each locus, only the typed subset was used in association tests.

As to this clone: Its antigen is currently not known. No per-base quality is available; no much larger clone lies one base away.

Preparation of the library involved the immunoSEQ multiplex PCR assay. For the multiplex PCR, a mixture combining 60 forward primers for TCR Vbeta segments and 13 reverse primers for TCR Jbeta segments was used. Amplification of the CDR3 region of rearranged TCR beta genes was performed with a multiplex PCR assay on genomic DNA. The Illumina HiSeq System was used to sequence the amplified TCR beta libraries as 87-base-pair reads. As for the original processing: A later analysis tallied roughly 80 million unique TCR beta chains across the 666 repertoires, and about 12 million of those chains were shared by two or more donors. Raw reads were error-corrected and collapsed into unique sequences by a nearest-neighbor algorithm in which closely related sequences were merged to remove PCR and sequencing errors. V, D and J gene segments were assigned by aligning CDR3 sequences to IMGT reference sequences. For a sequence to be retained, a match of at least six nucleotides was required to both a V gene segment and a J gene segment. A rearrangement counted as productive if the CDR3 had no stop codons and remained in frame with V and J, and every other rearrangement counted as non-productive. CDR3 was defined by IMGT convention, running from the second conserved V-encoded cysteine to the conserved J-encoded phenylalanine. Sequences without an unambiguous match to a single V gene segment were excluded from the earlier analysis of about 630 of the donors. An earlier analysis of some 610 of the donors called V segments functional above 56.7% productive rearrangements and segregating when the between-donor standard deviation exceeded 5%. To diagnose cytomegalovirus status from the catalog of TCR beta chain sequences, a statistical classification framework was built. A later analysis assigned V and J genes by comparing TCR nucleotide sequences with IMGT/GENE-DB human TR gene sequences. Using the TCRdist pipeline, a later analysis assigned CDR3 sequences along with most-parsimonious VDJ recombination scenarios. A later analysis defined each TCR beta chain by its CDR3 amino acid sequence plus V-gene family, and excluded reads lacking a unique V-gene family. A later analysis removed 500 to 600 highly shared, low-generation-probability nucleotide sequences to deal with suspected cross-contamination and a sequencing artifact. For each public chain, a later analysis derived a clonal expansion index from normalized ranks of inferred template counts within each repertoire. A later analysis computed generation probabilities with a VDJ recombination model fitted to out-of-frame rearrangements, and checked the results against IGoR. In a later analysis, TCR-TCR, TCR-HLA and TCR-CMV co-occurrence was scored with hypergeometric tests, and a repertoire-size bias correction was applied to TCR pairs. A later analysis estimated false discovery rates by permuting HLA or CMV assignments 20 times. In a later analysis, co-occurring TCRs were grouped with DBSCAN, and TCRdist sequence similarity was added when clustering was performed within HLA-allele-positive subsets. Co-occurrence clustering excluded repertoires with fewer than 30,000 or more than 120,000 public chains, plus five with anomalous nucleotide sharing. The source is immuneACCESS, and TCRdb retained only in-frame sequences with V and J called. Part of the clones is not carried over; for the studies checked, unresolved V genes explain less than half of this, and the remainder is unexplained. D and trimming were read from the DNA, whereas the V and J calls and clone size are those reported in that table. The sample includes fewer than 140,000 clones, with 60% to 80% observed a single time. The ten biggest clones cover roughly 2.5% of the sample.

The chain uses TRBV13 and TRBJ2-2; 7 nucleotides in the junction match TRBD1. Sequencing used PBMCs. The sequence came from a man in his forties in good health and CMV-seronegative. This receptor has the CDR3 CASSFPSWDSLNTGELFF. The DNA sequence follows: TGTGCCAGCAGCTTCCCCTCCTGGGACAGCCTGAACACCGGGGAGCTGTTTTTT.